Below are 30 T cell receptor beta chains sequenced from a single sample in a study of cytomegalovirus exposure and HLA in healthy donors. PCR primers comprised 60 Vbeta and 13 Jbeta primers. Generated by immunoSEQ multiplex PCR, the TCRdb table keeps only in-frame clones and is missing some. The ten top clones account for 2.2%, within a sample of roughly 120,000 clones. The sample taken for sequencing was PBMCs. These TCRs come from a man aged 40-49 years in good health and CMV-seronegative.

This chain joins TRBV5-1 and TRBJ2-7; D unresolved. The V end was cut by 4 bases, the J end by 0 bases, with 11 bases between. Germline loops: CDR1 SGHRS, CDR2 YFSETQ. The CDR3 length is 14 residues. CDR3 sequence: CASSATWSSYEQYF. The CDR3 DNA reads TGCGCCAGCAGCGCAACATGGAGCTCCTACGAGCAGTACTTC.

DNA for the CDR3: TGTGCCAGCAGCTTAGGTAGTAGCGGGAGTATGTACGAGCAGTACTTC. Protein: CASSLGSSGSMYEQYF. The chain is built from TRBV7-2 and TRBJ2-7; 9 nucleotides line up with TRBD2. The CDR3 runs to 16 residues. V shed 1 base, J shed 4 bases, and the junction held 8 bases outside the gene matches. Germline V gives CDR1 SGHTA, CDR2 FQGNSA.

V and J are TRBV7-8 and TRBJ1-5; 7 bases align to TRBD1. V lost 5 bases and J lost 6; bases outside the gene matches: 7. The CDR3 totals 14 residues. Germline V gene lookup returns CDR1 SGHVS and CDR2 FQNEAQ. The CDR3 sequence is CASSRPGQLQPQHF. For the CDR3, the DNA is TGTGCCAGCAGCCGGCCGGGACAGCTTCAGCCCCAGCATTTT.

The chain joins TRBV7-6 to TRBJ1-2; a weak D match, TRBD1 (6 bases). The CDR3 loop spans 14 amino acids. V was shortened by 5 bases and J by 8 bases, with 18 bases between the two germline ends. The germline V gene encodes CDR1 SGHVS and CDR2 FNYEAQ. DNA of the CDR3: TGTGCCAGCAGCGGACCCATGGGGGCGCGGGGCTACACCTTC. Protein product: CASSGPMGARGYTF. The variable domain in full, with the rest retrieved from reference TRBV7-6 and TRBJ1-2, is GAGVSQSPRYKVTKRGQDVALRCDPISGHVSLYWYRQALGQGPEFLTYFNYEAQQDKSGLPNDRFSAERPEGSISTLTIQRTEQRDSAMYRCASSGPMGARGYTFGSGTRLTVV.

The chain links TRBV7-9 to TRBJ1-1; 8 nucleotides agree with TRBD1. The V and J ends lost 2 bases and 5 bases, in that order; junction bases with no gene match: 4. CDR1 and CDR2 from the germline V gene are SEHNR and FQNEAQ (reference sequence). The CDR3 runs to 14 residues. For the CDR3, the DNA is TGTGCCAGCAGCTTACCTACAGGGGGTACTGAAGCTTTCTTT. This codes for CASSLPTGGTEAFF.

The chain is built from TRBV5-1 and TRBJ1-5; perhaps TRBD1 as D (5 bases). CDR3 length equals 14 residues. CDR1 is SGHRS and CDR2 is YFSETQ in the germline V gene. Trimming left V 5 bases short and J 6 bases short, with 15 bases between. CDR3 sequence reads: CASRDGQGVQPQHF. As DNA, the CDR3 is TGCGCCAGCAGGGACGGGCAGGGTGTTCAGCCCCAGCATTTT. The whole variable domain, remainder taken from reference TRBV5-1 and TRBJ1-5, is KAGVTQTPRYLIKTRGQQVTLSCSPISGHRSVSWYQQTPGQGLQFLFEYFSETQRNKGNFPGRFSGRQFSNSRSEMNVSTLELGDSALYLCASRDGQGVQPQHFGDGTRLSIL.

The chain joins TRBV7-2 to TRBJ2-1, with D maybe TRBD2 (5 bases). V lost 5 bases to trimming and J lost 1 base, with 9 bases between them. The germline CDR1 and CDR2 sequences are SGHTA and FQGNSA. CDR3 length: 14 residues. The CDR3 sequence: CASSRTGSYNEQFF. CDR3 bases: TGTGCCAGCAGCCGGACGGGATCCTACAATGAGCAGTTCTTC. The full variable domain, rest sourced from reference TRBV7-2 and TRBJ2-1, is GAGVSQSPSNKVTEKGKDVELRCDPISGHTALYWYRQSLGQGLEFLIYFQGNSAPDKSGLPSDRFSAERTGGSVSTLTIQRTQQEDSAVYLCASSRTGSYNEQFFGPGTRLTVL.

The gene calls are TRBV7-2 and TRBJ2-5; possibly TRBD2 for D (5 bases). The CDR3 has 11 residues. V dropped 5 bases and J dropped 5 bases, with 6 bases sitting between them. CDR1 is SGHTA and CDR2 is FQGNSA in the germline V gene. CDR3 in DNA: TGTGCCAGCAGCGGAGGCGAGACCCAGTACTTC. The encoded protein is CASSGGETQYF.

This CDR3 reads CASSRTGAGGYYGYTF. The CDR3 DNA is TGTGCCAGCAGCCGGACAGGGGCGGGAGGTTACTATGGCTACACCTTC. J is TRBJ1-2 and V is TRBV13; 9 bases map to TRBD1. V was pared by 5 bases and J by 3 bases, with 10 bases of the junction left unmatched. Germline V gene lookup returns CDR1 PRHDT and CDR2 FYEKMQ (reference sequence). This CDR3 has 16 amino acids. Using reference TRBV13 and TRBJ1-2 for the parts outside the CDR3, the full variable domain is AAGVIQSPRHLIKEKRETATLKCYPIPRHDTVYWYQQGPGQDPQFLISFYEKMQSDKGSIPDRFSAQQFSDYHSELNMSSLELGDSALYFCASSRTGAGGYYGYTFGSGTRLTVV.

The chain employs TRBV5-1 and TRBJ2-1; 9 nucleotides match TRBD2. V lost 5 bases to trimming and J lost 1 base; unmatched junction nucleotides: 4. The germline gives CDR1 SGHRS, CDR2 YFSETQ. This CDR3 comprises 15 residues. The CDR3 loop is CASRSSGGSYNEQFF. In nucleotides, the CDR3 is TGCGCCAGCAGGTCCAGCGGGGGGTCCTACAATGAGCAGTTCTTC.

The rearrangement joins TRBV9 to TRBJ2-7; the D gene is possibly TRBD2 (6 bases). CDR3 length: 15 amino acids. The germline V gene has CDR1 SGDLS and CDR2 YYNGEE. V lost 0 bases, J lost 5 bases, and 15 bases lay in between. Here the CDR3 DNA reads TGTGCCAGCAGCGTAGAGGGGCGGGGTCCGAACGAGCAGTACTTC. This codes for CASSVEGRGPNEQYF.

The chain combines TRBV5-4 with TRBJ2-7; possibly TRBD1 for D (5 bases). CDR1 SGHNT and CDR2 YYREEE come from the germline V gene (reference sequence). Trimming pared 4 bases from V and 4 bases from J, leaving 12 bases between. The CDR3 consists of 13 residues. CDR3 bases: TGTGCCAGCAGCCCCCAGGGTGGATACGAGCAGTACTTC. Amino acid sequence: CASSPQGGYEQYF.

The gene calls are TRBV5-1 and TRBJ2-7; 10 nucleotides match TRBD1. The CDR3 length is 13 residues. Trimming at V came to 5 bases and at J to 5 bases, leaving 4 bases not matched to a gene. Germline V gene data show CDR1 as SGHRS and CDR2 as YFSETQ. The CDR3 bases are TGCGCCAGCAGGTCCGGGACAGGGGACGAGCAGTACTTC. As protein: CASRSGTGDEQYF.

V is TRBV30 and J is TRBJ1-2; 7 positions match TRBD1. V shed 2 bases, J shed 4 bases, and the junction held 10 bases outside the gene matches. Germline V gene data show CDR1 as GTSNPN and CDR2 as SVGIG (reference sequence). This CDR3 comprises 15 residues. In DNA, the CDR3 is TGTGCCTGGAGTCGAGGGGGCAGGGGCCTCTATGGCTACACCTTC. Protein product: CAWSRGGRGLYGYTF.

The genes are TRBV18 and TRBJ2-1; TRBD2 is a possible D gene (7 bases). The CDR3 is made up of 15 amino acids. The V end lost 3 bases, the J end lost 7 bases, and 16 bases lay between the germline ends. The germline gives CDR1 KGHSH, CDR2 LQKENI. The CDR3 loop is CASSPGGPGGNEQFF. DNA of the CDR3: TGTGCCAGCTCACCGGGGGGCCCCGGGGGGAATGAGCAGTTCTTC.

V is TRBV15 and J is TRBJ1-2; no definite D call. Trimming took off 0 bases at V and 4 bases at J, with 15 bases between the two ends. CDR3 length: 16 amino acids. Germline CDR1 is LNHNV and CDR2 is YYDKDF (reference sequence). The CDR3 region has the DNA TGTGCCACCAGCAGAGATGATACGGCCCGGGGCTATGGCTACACCTTC. Translated: CATSRDDTARGYGYTF.

The CDR3 region is CASSWGSGGEKLFF. The CDR3 DNA reads TGTGCCAGCAGCTGGGGTTCGGGGGGTGAAAAACTGTTTTTT. This rearrangement joins TRBV5-6 to TRBJ1-4, with a tentative D call TRBD1 (5 bases). The germline V and J ends were trimmed by 3 bases and 7 bases, with 13 bases remaining between them. CDR3 size: 14 residues. Germline V CDR1 and CDR2: SGHDT, YYEEEE.

The J gene is TRBJ1-2, the V gene TRBV7-2; TRBD1 agrees at 7 bases. V trimming: 5 bases; J trimming: 5 bases; junction bases outside the gene matches: 2. This CDR3 is built from 12 residues. The germline V gene encodes CDR1 SGHTA and CDR2 FQGNSA. CDR3: CASSRRGYGYTF. Here the CDR3 DNA reads TGTGCCAGCAGCCGCAGGGGGTATGGCTACACCTTC.

This sequence joins TRBV5-4 and TRBJ2-2; D may be TRBD2 (5 bases). This CDR3 is 15 amino acids long. Looked up from germline, CDR1 is SGHNT and CDR2 is YYREEE (reference sequence). V lost 4 bases to trimming and J lost 4 bases, with 14 bases between them. The CDR3: CASSPPRGGTGELFF. In DNA form, the CDR3 reads TGTGCCAGCAGCCCCCCGCGCGGAGGCACCGGGGAGCTGTTTTTT.

The J gene is TRBJ2-7, the V gene TRBV21-1; TRBD1 is taken as the D call from the table, unchecked against the DNA. TRBV21-1 is a recognized pseudogene. The CDR3 is 15 amino acids. The chain's CDR3 is CATPGTGETWHEQYF. CDR3 DNA sequence: TGTGCCACACCCGGGACAGGGGAGACTTGGCACGAGCAGTACTTC.

Here the CDR3 DNA reads TGTGCCAACCCCCACGGGACATCCTCCTACAATGAGCAGTTCTTC. It translates to CANPHGTSSYNEQFF. This chain links TRBV25-1 with TRBJ2-1; tentatively, D is TRBD1 (6 bases). The CDR3 consists of 15 residues. CDR1 is MGHDK and CDR2 is SYGVNS in the germline V gene. V was shortened by 10 bases and J by 0 bases, with 16 bases between the two germline ends.

The chain has TRBV2 and TRBJ1-2; D is unclear. Trimming left V 8 bases short and J 0 bases short, with 7 bases between. There are 12 residues in the CDR3. Germline-derived CDR1 and CDR2 are SNHLY and FYNNEI. The CDR3 sequence is CASEAPNYGYTF. DNA for the CDR3: TGTGCCAGCGAGGCCCCTAACTATGGCTACACCTTC. The full variable domain, its missing parts supplied by reference TRBV2 and TRBJ1-2, is EPEVTQTPSHQVTQMGQEVILRCVPISNHLYFYWYRQILGQKVEFLVSFYNNEISEKSEIFDDQFSVERPDGSNFTLKIRSTKLEDSAMYFCASEAPNYGYTFGSGTRLTVV.

The V call is TRBV4-1, the J call TRBJ1-1; a possible D gene is TRBD1 (5 bases). This CDR3 has 18 amino acids. Looked up from germline, CDR1 is MGHRA and CDR2 is YSYEKL. V shed 2 bases and J shed 0 bases, with 19 bases lying between them. The CDR3 nucleotides read TGCGCCAGCAGCCAAAGCTTGGGGGGAGGCACGCTGAACACTGAAGCTTTCTTT. Protein: CASSQSLGGGTLNTEAFF.

This chain joins TRBV28 and TRBJ1-3; no clear D gene. Trimming removed 6 bases from V and 4 bases from J, with 10 bases in between. CDR1 and CDR2 from the germline V gene are MDHEN and SYDVKM. The CDR3 sequence is 13 residues long. The DNA for the CDR3 is TGTGCCAGCAGCCCACCGGGGGGAAACACCATATATTTT. Protein product: CASSPPGGNTIYF.

This chain joins TRBV6-5 and TRBJ2-5; 10 bases fit TRBD2. The J call may be faulty, since TRBJ2-7 better matches the DNA end. This CDR3 is 15 amino acids long. Germline V gives CDR1 MNHEY, CDR2 SVGAGI. This CDR3 reads CASRSITGTSDEQYF. In nucleotides, the CDR3 is TGTGCCAGCAGATCTATTACCGGGACTAGCGACGAGCAGTACTTC.

This rearrangement joins TRBV11-3 to TRBJ2-1; TRBD2 aligns across 7 bases. Germline V gene lookup returns CDR1 SGHNT and CDR2 YENEEA. V was pared by 5 bases and J by 3 bases, with 10 bases of the junction left unmatched. This CDR3 is 16 amino acids long. CDR3 amino acids: CASSPRERDGYNEQFF. Here the CDR3 DNA reads TGTGCCAGCAGCCCAAGAGAGCGGGACGGCTACAATGAGCAGTTCTTC.

The chain has TRBV5-8 and TRBJ1-2; 9 nucleotides agree with TRBD1. Germline V CDR1 and CDR2: SGHTS, YDEGEE. Trimming removed 2 bases from V and 4 bases from J; junction bases left unmatched: 0. There are 13 residues in the CDR3. The CDR3 DNA follows: TGTGCCAGCAGCTTACAGGGGGCCTATGGCTACACCTTC. Translation: CASSLQGAYGYTF.

The chain combines TRBV9 with TRBJ2-2, with D perhaps TRBD1 (6 bases). This CDR3 region has 15 residues. Trimming stripped 2 bases from V and 4 bases from J, with 12 bases between. Per the germline V gene, CDR1 is SGDLS and CDR2 is YYNGEE. CDR3 sequence (DNA): TGTGCCAGCAGCGTCCAGGGGATTGTCACCGGGGAGCTGTTTTTT. Protein: CASSVQGIVTGELFF.

This chain links TRBV7-2 with TRBJ2-7; D is undetermined. In germline, CDR1 is SGHTA, CDR2 FQGNSA. The CDR3 runs 11 residues. Trimming left V 3 bases short and J 4 bases short, with 4 bases between. The DNA of the CDR3 is TGTGCCAGCAGCTTCGAGTACGAGCAGTACTTC. Protein sequence: CASSFEYEQYF.

The rearrangement uses TRBV30 and TRBJ1-1; 10 nucleotides agree with TRBD1. Per germline, CDR1 GTSNPN and CDR2 SVGIG (reference sequence). V was pared by 6 bases and J by 9 bases, with 10 bases of the junction left unmatched. The CDR3 is 13 residues long. The CDR3 DNA is TGTGCCTGTACCCGGGACAGGGGAGAAAAAGCTTTCTTT. Protein: CACTRDRGEKAFF.